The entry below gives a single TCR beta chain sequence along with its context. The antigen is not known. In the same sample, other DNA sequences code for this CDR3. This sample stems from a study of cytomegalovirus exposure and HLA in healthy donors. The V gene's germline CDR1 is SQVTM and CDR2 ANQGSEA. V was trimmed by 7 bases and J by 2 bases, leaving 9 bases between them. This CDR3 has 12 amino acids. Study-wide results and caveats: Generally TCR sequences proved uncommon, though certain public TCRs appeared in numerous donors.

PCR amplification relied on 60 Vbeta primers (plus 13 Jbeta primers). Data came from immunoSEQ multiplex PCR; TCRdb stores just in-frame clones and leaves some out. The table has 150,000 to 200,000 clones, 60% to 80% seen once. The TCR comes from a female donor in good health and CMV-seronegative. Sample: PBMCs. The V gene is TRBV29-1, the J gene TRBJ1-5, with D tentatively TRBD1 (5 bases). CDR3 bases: TGCAGCGCCAGGGATGGCAATCAGCCCCAGCATTTT. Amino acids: CSARDGNQPQHF.